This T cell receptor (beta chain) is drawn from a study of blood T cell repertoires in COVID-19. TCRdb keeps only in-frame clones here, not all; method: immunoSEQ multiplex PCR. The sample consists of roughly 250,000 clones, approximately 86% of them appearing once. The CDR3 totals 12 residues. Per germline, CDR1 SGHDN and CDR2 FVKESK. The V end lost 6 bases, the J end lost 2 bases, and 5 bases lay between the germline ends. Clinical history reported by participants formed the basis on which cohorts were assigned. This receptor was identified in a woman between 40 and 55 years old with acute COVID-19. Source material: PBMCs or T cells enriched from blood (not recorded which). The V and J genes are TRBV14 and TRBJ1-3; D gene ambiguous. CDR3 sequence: CASRSTGNTIYF. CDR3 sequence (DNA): TGTGCCAGCAGGTCTACTGGAAACACCATATATTTT.